Below are 8 T cell receptor beta chains sequenced from a single sample in a study of OX40 agonist ivuxolimab in advanced cancers. TCRdb's table, derived via immunoSEQ multiplex PCR, lists solely in-frame clones and lacks some. Among about 140,000 clones listed, 90% were seen once. The input for sequencing was CD4+ or CD8+ T cells sorted from blood, taken in a trial of the OX40 agonist ivuxolimab. The receptors originated from an adult with an advanced solid tumor such as melanoma, head and neck, liver or kidney cancer.

As to this clone: Other DNA sequences within the sample encode an identical CDR3. J is TRBJ1-1 and V is TRBV18; a possible D gene is TRBD1 (6 bases). The CDR3 consists of 14 residues. V was clipped by 3 bases and J by 1 base, with 9 bases between them. Germline assignment: CDR1 KGHSH and CDR2 LQKENI. The CDR3 DNA sequence: TGTGCCAGCTCACCCGGGACAACGAACACTGAAGCTTTCTTT. Amino acid sequence: CASSPGTTNTEAFF. The full variable domain, in which reference TRBV18 and TRBJ1-1 provide the parts outside the CDR3, is NAGVMQNPRHLVRRRGQEARLRCSPMKGHSHVYWYRQLPEEGLKFMVYLQKENIIDESGMPKERFSAEFPKEGPSILRIQQVVRGDSAAYFCASSPGTTNTEAFFGQGTRLTVV.

This clone was picked up a small number of times. The chain is built from TRBV6-5 and TRBJ1-5, with D possibly TRBD1 on 5 matching bases. V dropped 6 bases and J dropped 1 base, with 13 bases sitting between them. Germline V gives CDR1 MNHEY, CDR2 SVGAGI. This CDR3 is built from 15 residues. The DNA of the CDR3 is TGTGCCAGCAGGACTCAGGGTGTCAGCAATCAGCCCCAGCATTTT. Encoded protein: CASRTQGVSNQPQHF.

This sequence joins TRBV18 and TRBJ2-1; 9 nucleotides line up with TRBD1. Trimming removed 2 bases from V and 9 bases from J; junction bases left unmatched: 11. This CDR3 spans 16 amino acids. Germline V lookup: CDR1 KGHSH, CDR2 LQKENI. CDR3 nucleotides: TGTGCCAGCTCACCAGGACAGGGGTTAATCATTGGTGAGCAGTTCTTC. This sequence encodes CASSPGQGLIIGEQFF.

This clone appeared a single time. Written as DNA, the CDR3 is TGTGCCAGCAGCGAGCGTTTGGGAGCCACAGATACGCAGTATTTT. This translates into CASSERLGATDTQYF. The chain has TRBV6-5 and TRBJ2-3, with D perhaps TRBD2 (5 bases). Germline-derived CDR1 and CDR2 are MNHEY and SVGAGI. The CDR3 runs to 15 residues. Trimming pared 6 bases from V and 2 bases from J, leaving 15 bases between.

This clone has just one count. This chain joins TRBV5-4 and TRBJ2-1; 11 bases align to TRBD2. The length of the CDR3 is 15 residues. V lost 4 bases and J lost 4; bases outside the gene matches: 4. Looked up from germline, CDR1 is SGHNT and CDR2 is YYREEE (reference sequence). The CDR3 sequence: CASSPGLAEYNEQFF. The CDR3 DNA is TGTGCCAGCAGCCCGGGACTAGCGGAATACAATGAGCAGTTCTTC. Supplemented by reference TRBV5-4 and TRBJ2-1, the full variable domain reads ETGVTQSPTHLIKTRGQQVTLRCSSQSGHNTVSWYQQALGQGPQFIFQYYREEENGRGNFPPRFSGLQFPNYSSELNVNALELDDSALYLCASSPGLAEYNEQFFGPGTRLTVL.

J is TRBJ2-6 and V is TRBV19; 10 bases map to TRBD1. Trimming cost V 5 bases and J 0 bases; bases outside gene matches: 4. CDR1 and CDR2 (germline): LNHDA, SQIVND (reference sequence). This CDR3 contains 17 residues. CDR3 DNA sequence: TGTGCCAGTAGTCCCGGGACAGGGGTCTCTGGGGCCAACGTCCTGACTTTC. As protein: CASSPGTGVSGANVLTF.

The V call is TRBV7-8, the J call TRBJ2-7; 7 positions agree with TRBD2. With 5 bases clipped from V and 2 bases from J, the junction kept 9 bases outside the gene matches. The CDR3 has 15 residues. Germline values: CDR1 SGHVS, CDR2 FQNEAQ. In DNA form, the CDR3 reads TGTGCCAGCAGCCCCCCAGCGGGGCCTACCTACGAGCAGTACTTC. It specifies CASSPPAGPTYEQYF.

The chain links TRBV28 to TRBJ2-3; TRBD2 matches 7 bases. The CDR3 runs to 15 residues. V lost 3 bases to trimming and J lost 3 bases; unmatched junction nucleotides: 6. Looked up from germline, CDR1 is MDHEN and CDR2 is SYDVKM. The CDR3 reads CASSFAGVSTDTQYF. In nucleotides, the CDR3 is TGTGCCAGCAGTTTTGCGGGAGTCTCAACAGATACGCAGTATTTT.